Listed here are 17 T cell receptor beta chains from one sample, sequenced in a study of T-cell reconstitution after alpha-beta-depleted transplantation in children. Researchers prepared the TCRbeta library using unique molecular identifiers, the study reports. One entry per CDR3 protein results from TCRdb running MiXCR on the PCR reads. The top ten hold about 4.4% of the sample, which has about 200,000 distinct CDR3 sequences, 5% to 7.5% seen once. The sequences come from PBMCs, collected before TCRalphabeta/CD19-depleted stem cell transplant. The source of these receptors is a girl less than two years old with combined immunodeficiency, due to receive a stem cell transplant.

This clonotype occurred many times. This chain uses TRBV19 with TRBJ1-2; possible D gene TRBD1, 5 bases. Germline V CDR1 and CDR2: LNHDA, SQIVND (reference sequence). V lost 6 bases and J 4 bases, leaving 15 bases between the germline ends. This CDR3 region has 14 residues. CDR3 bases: TGTGCCAGTAGCGCGCCTCACGGGGGCTATGGCTACACCTTC. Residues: CASSAPHGGYGYTF. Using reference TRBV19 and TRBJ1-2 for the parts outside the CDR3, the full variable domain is DGGITQSPKYLFRKEGQNVTLSCEQNLNHDAMYWYRQDPGQGLRLIYYSQIVNDFQKGDIAEGYSVSREKKESFPLTVTSAQKNPTAFYLCASSAPHGGYGYTFGSGTRLTVV.

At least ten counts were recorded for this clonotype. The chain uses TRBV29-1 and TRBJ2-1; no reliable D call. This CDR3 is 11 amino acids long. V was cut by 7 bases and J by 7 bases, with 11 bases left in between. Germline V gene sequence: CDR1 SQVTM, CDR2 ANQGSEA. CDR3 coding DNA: TGCAGCGGCTTTGGAAAGAATGAGCAGTTCTTC. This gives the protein CSGFGKNEQFF.

DNA of the CDR3: TGCGCCAGCAGCTTGCTCCAAGGACGGACTCCGAATGGCTACACCTTC. Translating gives CASSLLQGRTPNGYTF. V is TRBV5-1 and J is TRBJ1-2; the D is unclear. The CDR3 contains 16 residues. V was pared by 1 base and J by 6 bases, with 19 bases between. Per germline, CDR1 SGHRS and CDR2 YFSETQ.

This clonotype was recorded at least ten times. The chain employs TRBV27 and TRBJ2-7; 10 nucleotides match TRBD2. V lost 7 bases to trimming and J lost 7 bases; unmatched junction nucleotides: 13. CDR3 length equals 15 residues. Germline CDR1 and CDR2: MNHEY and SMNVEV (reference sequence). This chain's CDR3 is CASIKGGLAGVEQYF. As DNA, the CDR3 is TGTGCCAGCATCAAAGGAGGGCTAGCGGGAGTTGAGCAGTACTTC.

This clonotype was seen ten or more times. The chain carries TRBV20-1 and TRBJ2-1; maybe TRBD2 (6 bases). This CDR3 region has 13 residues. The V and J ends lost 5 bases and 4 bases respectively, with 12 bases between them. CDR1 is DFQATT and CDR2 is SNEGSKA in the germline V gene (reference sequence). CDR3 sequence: CSALSGEYNEQFF. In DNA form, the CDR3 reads TGCAGTGCTCTTAGCGGTGAATACAATGAGCAGTTCTTC.

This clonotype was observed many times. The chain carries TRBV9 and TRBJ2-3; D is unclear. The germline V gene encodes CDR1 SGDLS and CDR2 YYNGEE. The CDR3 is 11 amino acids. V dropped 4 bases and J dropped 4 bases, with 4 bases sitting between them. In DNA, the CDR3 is TGTGCCAGCAGCTCCGCAGATACGCAGTATTTT. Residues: CASSSADTQYF.

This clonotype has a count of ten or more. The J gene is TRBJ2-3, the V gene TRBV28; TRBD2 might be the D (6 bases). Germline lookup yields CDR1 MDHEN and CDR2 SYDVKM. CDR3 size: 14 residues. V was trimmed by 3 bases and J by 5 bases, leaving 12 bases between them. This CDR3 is CASSFGGVGDTQYF. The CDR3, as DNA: TGTGCCAGCAGTTTCGGGGGAGTTGGAGATACGCAGTATTTT.

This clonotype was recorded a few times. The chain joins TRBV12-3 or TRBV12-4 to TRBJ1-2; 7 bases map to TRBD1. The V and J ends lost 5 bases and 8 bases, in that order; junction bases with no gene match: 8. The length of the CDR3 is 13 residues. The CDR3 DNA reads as TGTGCCAGCAGTCAGGGGGGGGCCCTGGGCTACACCTTC. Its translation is CASSQGGALGYTF.

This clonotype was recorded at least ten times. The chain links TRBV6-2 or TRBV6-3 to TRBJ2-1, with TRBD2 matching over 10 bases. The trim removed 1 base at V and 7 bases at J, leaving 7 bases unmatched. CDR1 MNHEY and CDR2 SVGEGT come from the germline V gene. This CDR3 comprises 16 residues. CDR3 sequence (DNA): TGTGCCAGCAGTTACTTTTGGCTAGCGGGAGCGAATGAGCAGTTCTTC. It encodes CASSYFWLAGANEQFF.

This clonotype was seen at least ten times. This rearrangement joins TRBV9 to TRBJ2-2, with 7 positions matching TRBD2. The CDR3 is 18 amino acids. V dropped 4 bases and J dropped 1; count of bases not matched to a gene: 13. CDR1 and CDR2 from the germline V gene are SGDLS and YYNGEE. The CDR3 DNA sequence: TGTGCCAGCAGCCTATTGACTAGCCTAGTACAGAACACCGGGGAGCTGTTTTTT. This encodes CASSLLTSLVQNTGELFF.

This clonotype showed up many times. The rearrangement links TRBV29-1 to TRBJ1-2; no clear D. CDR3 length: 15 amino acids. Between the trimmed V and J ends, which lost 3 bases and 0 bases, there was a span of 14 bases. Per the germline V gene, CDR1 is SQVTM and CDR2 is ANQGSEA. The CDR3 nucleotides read TGCAGCGTTGATTTGAACTCACGAACTAACTATGGCTACACCTTC. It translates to CSVDLNSRTNYGYTF.

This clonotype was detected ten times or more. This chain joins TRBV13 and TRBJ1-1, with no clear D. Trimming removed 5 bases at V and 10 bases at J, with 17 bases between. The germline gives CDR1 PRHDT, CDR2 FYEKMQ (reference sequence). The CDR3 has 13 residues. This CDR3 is CASSNRLQIGAFF. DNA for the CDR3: TGTGCCAGCAGCAACCGACTGCAGATTGGAGCTTTCTTT. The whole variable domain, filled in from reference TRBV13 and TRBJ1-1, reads AAGVIQSPRHLIKEKRETATLKCYPIPRHDTVYWYQQGPGQDPQFLISFYEKMQSDKGSIPDRFSAQQFSDYHSELNMSSLELGDSALYFCASSNRLQIGAFFGQGTRLTVV.

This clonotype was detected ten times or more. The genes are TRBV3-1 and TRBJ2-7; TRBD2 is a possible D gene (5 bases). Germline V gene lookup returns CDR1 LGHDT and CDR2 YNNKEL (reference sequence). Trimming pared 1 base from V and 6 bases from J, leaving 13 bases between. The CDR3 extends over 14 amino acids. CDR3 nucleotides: TGTGCCAGCAGCCAAGCTCCCACCGGGGTCGAGCAGTACTTC. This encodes CASSQAPTGVEQYF.

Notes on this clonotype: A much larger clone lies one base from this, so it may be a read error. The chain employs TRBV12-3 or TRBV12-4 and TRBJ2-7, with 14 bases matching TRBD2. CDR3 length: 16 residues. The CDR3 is CASSLEGLAGGYEEYF. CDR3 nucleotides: TGTGCCAGCAGTTTAGAAGGACTAGCGGGAGGCTACGAGGAGTACTTC.

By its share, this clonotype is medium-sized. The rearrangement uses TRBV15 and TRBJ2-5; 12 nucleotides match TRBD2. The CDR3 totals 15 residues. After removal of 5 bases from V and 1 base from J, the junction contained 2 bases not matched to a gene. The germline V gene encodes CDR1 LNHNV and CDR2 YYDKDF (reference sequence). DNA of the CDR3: TGTGCCACCAGCTCACTAGCGGGAGGCCAAGAGACCCAGTACTTC. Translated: CATSSLAGGQETQYF.

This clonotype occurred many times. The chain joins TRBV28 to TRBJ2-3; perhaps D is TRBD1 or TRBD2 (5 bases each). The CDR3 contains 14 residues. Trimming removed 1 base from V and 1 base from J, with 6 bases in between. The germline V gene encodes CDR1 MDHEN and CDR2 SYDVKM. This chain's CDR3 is CASSLLGGTDTQYF. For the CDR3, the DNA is TGTGCCAGCAGTTTATTGGGGGGCACAGATACGCAGTATTTT. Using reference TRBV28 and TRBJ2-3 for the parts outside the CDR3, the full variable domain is DVKVTQSSRYLVKRTGEKVFLECVQDMDHENMFWYRQDPGLGLRLIYFSYDVKMKEKGDIPEGYSVSREKKERFSLILESASTNQTSMYLCASSLLGGTDTQYFGPGTRLTVL.

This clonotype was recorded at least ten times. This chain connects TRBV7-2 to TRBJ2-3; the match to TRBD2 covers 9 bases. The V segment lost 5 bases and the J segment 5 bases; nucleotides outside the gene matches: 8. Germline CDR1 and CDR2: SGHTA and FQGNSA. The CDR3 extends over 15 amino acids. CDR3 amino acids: CASSPRASGVDTQYF. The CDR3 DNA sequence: TGTGCCAGCAGCCCTCGGGCTAGCGGGGTAGATACGCAGTATTTT.